A single T cell receptor beta chain is shown here with its context. The antigen this receptor binds is unknown. Base qualities are missing; no much larger clone stands one base away. This record comes from a study of shared clonotypes between healthy human individuals (dated by TCRdb to 2019 to 2021). Describing the broader study: The cohort included a few men and a couple of women between 18 and 49 years of age. For each donor, CD4 naive and CD4 memory were each given three plates, CD8 naive was given two plates, and CD8 memory was given one plate. To estimate repertoire size and how much clonotype sharing occurs between individuals, the study deeply sequenced the blood TCR repertoires of several healthy adults. To increase sequencing depth and limit assay-specific biases, TCR repertoire library preparation and sequencing were carried out by different laboratories using diverse techniques. Per donor, leukapheresis produced somewhere between about 0.85 and 9.5 billion PBMCs. What the work shows at the level of the full study, not this receptor alone: When several donors were compared, the shared fraction of clonotypes was 5% to 6.5% for naive CD4, 3.5% for naive CD8, about 2.4% for memory CD4, and about 0.36% for memory CD8. Higher generation probabilities were observed for clonotypes shared by all four sorted-subset donors than for non-shared clonotypes. Even with the large sequencing depth, rarefaction of the sorted-subset datasets indicated that sequencing was incomplete. Sampling was limited to blood, and TCR repertoires in tissue likely differ from TCR repertoires in blood. Naive subsets generally had larger estimated clonotype richness than memory subsets. The genetic and exposure-history diversity represented was limited by the small number of donors. Based on pairwise subsampling, the degree of clonotype sharing among donors was expected to be affected by sequencing depth.

Using the deep immunoSEQ assay, TCR CDR3 regions were amplified from genomic DNA by multiplex PCR. For each cell subset, the extracted genomic DNA was distributed evenly across all wells of several immunoSEQ 96-well plates, and each plate served as one replicate. Each replicate PCR for sorted subsets received about 180 ng genomic DNA, equal to 28,000 or so T cell genomes. Purified libraries were measured with a Qubit 3.0 fluorometer, size-checked on a Bioanalyzer 2100, and measured again with the KAPA Library Quantification kit. Every immunoSEQ 96-well plate was sequenced on a separate single-read 150-cycle Illumina NextSeq 550 flow cell. The original methods were these. Because the immunoSEQ output held only junctional sequences and lacked quality scores, the filtering could not match the filtering applied to full-length reads. To assign V/J genes and CDR3, sequences were annotated against IMGT germline references using PyIR, a Python wrapper for IgBLAST v1.9. Any read was removed if the V/J assignment was weak (E-value above 1e-6), the CDR3 was missing, or the read contained stop codons, out-of-frame junctions, or ambiguous translated residues. V3J clonotypes were defined as sequences sharing the same inferred V gene, J gene, and CDR3 amino acid sequence. The percentage overlap between two repertoires was calculated by dividing the number of shared unique clonotypes by the size of the smaller repertoire. Repertoire richness was assessed with RTK rarefaction, the Chao1 estimator, and Recon v2.1 estimates of unobserved clonotypes. OLGA was used to compute generation probabilities for all TCRbeta clonotypes that the gDNA method yielded from a handful of donors. What TCRdb holds here is the immuneACCESS table cut down to in-frame rearrangements. Part of the clones is not present; checked against another copy, under half of the missing clones reflect an unresolved V gene, and the others are unexplained. The V and J calls and clone size are taken from that table; D and trimming were inferred from the DNA. The sample contains around 550,000 clones, about 95% of them found a single time. The ten largest clonotypes hold 0.095% to 0.14% of the sample.

CD8 naive samples consisted of CD45RO-negative cells that were positively selected for CCR7, yielding a CD45RA+CCR7+ population without TemRA cells. The donors were healthy, HIV-negative adults with no recently reported acute infections or vaccinations. Every donor was a Caucasian adult residing in Nashville, Tennessee, USA. Blood was collected by leukapheresis, and PBMCs were isolated by Ficoll-Histopaque density gradient centrifugation and then cryopreserved in liquid nitrogen vapor phase. Analytical flow cytometry was used to check the purity and quantity of every magnetically sorted T cell population. Each sorted fraction had its genomic DNA isolated and then quantified by UV absorbance on a Nanodrop 2000c. From the cysteine up to the phenylalanine, the CDR3 has a length of 14 residues. Solely the CDR3 DNA is kept, with 42 bases framed from the first base. The germline V gene (reference sequence) gives CDR1 as MNHEY and CDR2 as SMNVEV. V and J are trimmed by 1 base and 7 bases, and the gene matches miss 4 bases of the junction.

Sequenced material: naive CD8+ T cells sorted from blood. The cell subset or site label on this specimen signifies: CD45RA+CCR7+. This clonotype was obtained from a woman in her 30s in good health. Recombination joined TRBV27 with TRBJ1-5; 7 bases in the middle match TRBD1. The CDR3 region: CASSLLGQKQPQHF. Read as DNA, the sequence is TGTGCCAGCAGTTTATTGGGACAGAAACAGCCCCAGCATTTT.